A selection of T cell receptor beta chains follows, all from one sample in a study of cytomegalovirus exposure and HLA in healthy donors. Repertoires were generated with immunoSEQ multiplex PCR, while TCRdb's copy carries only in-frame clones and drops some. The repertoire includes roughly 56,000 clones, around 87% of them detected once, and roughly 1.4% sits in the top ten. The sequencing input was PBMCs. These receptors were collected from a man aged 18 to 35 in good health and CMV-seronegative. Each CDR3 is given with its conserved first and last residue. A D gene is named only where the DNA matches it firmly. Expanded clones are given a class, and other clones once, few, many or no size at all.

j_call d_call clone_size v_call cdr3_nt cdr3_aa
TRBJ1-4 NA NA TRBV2 TGTGCCAGCAAATGGTGGGCAAGCCCGGCAACTAATGAAAAACTGTTTTTT CASKWWASPATNEKLFF
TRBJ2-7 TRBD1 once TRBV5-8 TGTGCCAGCAGCATCGACAGGGGGATCGGCAACGAGCAGTACTTC CASSIDRGIGNEQYF
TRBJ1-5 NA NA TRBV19 TGTGCCAGTAGTATATCAGGGCGGCCCCAGCATTTT CASSISGRPQHF
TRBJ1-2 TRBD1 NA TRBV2 TGTGCCAGCAGGGCCTACAGGGGAAATTTGAATGGCTACGCCTTC CASRAYRGNLNGYAF
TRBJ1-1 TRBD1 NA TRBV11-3 TGTGCCAGCAGCTTCGGGACAGGTCCCGAAGCTTTCTTT CASSFGTGPEAFF
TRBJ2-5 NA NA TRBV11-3 TGTGCCAGCAGCACGGGGGGCCGTGAGACCCAGTACTTC CASSTGGRETQYF
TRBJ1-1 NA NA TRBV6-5 TGTGCCAGCAGTGGGCAGGGAATCGGCCACACTGAAGCTTTCTTT CASSGQGIGHTEAFF
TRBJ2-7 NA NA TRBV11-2 TGTGCCAGCAGCCCCAGGGGAATCCCCTACGAGCAGTACTTC CASSPRGIPYEQYF
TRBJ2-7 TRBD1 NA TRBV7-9 TGTGCCAGCAGCTATGACAGGGACAGCTCCTCCGAGCAGTACTTC CASSYDRDSSSEQYF
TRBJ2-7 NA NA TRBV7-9 TGTGCCAGCAGCTTAGCTCAGGCGGGCGAGCAGTACTTC CASSLAQAGEQYF
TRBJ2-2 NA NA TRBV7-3 TGTGCCAGCAGCTTAACTAGCACCGGGGAGCTGTTTTTT CASSLTSTGELFF
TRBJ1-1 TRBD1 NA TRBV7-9 TGTGCCAGCAGCAACCGGGACAGGGGGACTGAAGCTTTCTTT CASSNRDRGTEAFF
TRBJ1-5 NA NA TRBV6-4 TGTGCCGGTACCCCCGGGTGGAATCAGCCCCAGCATTTT CAGTPGWNQPQHF
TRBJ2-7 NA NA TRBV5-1 TGCGCCAGCAGCAACAGGGTTAGCTCATCCTACGAGCAGTACTTC CASSNRVSSSYEQYF
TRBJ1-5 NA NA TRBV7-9 TGTGCCAGCAGCCGACGGGATCAGCCCCAGCATTTT CASSRRDQPQHF
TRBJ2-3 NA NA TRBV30 TGTGCCTGGGGCTGGAGCACAGATACGCAGTATTTT CAWGWSTDTQYF
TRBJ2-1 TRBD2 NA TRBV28 TGTGCCAGCAGTCTCCCTGGGGGGGGCTCCTACAATGAGCAGTTCTTC CASSLPGGGSYNEQFF
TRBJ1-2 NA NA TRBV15 TGTGCCACCAGCAGGTCCGCCGAGGGCTACACCTTC CATSRSAEGYTF
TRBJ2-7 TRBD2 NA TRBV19 TGTGCCAGTAGTATGGGACTAGCGGGGTCCTACGAGCAGTACTTC CASSMGLAGSYEQYF
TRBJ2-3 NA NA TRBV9 TGTGCCAGCAGCCCCTCTTCCGATACGCAGTATTTT CASSPSSDTQYF
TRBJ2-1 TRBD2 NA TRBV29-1 TGCAGCGTTGAAGGGCTGCTTGACGCGGGGGGGCGATACAATGAGCAGTTCTTC CSVEGLLDAGGRYNEQFF
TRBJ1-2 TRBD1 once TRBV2 TGTGCCAGCAATCCGACAGGGCCCTTCTATGGCTACACCTTC CASNPTGPFYGYTF
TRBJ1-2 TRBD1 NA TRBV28 TGTGCCAGCTGGACAGGGGGTTGGGGAGGCTACACCTTC CASWTGGWGGYTF
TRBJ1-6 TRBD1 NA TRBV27 TGTGCCAGCAGTCCCACCCAGACAGGGCCTTATAATTCACCCCTCCACTTT CASSPTQTGPYNSPLHF
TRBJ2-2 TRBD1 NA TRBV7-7 TGTGCTAGCAGCCCAGTCGAGGGACAGGGGACGACCGGGGAGCTGTTTTTT CASSPVEGQGTTGELFF
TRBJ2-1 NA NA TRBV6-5 TGTGCCAGCAGTTACTCGAGGTACTACAATGAGCAGTTCTTC CASSYSRYYNEQFF
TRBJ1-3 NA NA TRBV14 TGTGCCAGCAGCCAAGATCGCGGCTTCAGCTCTGGAAACACCATATATTTT CASSQDRGFSSGNTIYF
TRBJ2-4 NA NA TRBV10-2 TGCGCCAGCAGTGAGTCGAGGGGGTACCTAGCCAAAAACATTCAGTACTTC CASSESRGYLAKNIQYF
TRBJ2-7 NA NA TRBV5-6 TGTACCAGCAGCTTGGATGGGAGGCAGTACTTC CTSSLDGRQYF
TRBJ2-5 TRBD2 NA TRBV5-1 TGCGCCAGCAGCTTGGGAAGCGGGGGGCAAGAGACCCAGTACTTC CASSLGSGGQETQYF
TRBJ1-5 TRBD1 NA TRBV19 TGTGCCAGTAGGGAGGGACAGGGGTCTAACCAGCCCCAGCATTTT CASREGQGSNQPQHF
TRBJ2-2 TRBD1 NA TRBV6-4 TGTGCCAGCAGTGACTCGTCGACAGGGGACACCGGGGAGCTGTTTTTT CASSDSSTGDTGELFF
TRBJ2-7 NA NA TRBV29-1 TGCAGCGTTGTAAAGGCAGGCGATAGGTACGAGCAGTACTTC CSVVKAGDRYEQYF
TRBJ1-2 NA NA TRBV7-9 TGTGCCAGCAGTGACGAGGCCAGTCCCTATGGCTACACCTTC CASSDEASPYGYTF
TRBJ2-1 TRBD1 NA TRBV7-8 TGTGCCAGCAGCTTAGCGAACAGGGGCGATGAGCAGTTCTTC CASSLANRGDEQFF
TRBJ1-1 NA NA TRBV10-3 TGTGCCATCAGACAGGGCTGGGGGAACACTGAAGCTTTCTTT CAIRQGWGNTEAFF
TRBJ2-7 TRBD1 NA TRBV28 TGTGCCAGCACCCACAGGGGGAGACACGAGCAGTACTTC CASTHRGRHEQYF
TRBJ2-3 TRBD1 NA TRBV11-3 TGTGCCAGCGGGGACAGGGCGGCGGATACGCAGTATTTT CASGDRAADTQYF
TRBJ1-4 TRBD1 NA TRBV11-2 TGTGCCAGCAGCCCCGGACAGGCAGGGGAAAAACTGTTTTTT CASSPGQAGEKLFF
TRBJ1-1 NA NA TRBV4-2 TGTGCCAGCAGCCAAGGCTGGGGGGATACTGAAGCTTTCTTT CASSQGWGDTEAFF
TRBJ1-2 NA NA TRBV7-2 TGTGCCAGCAGCCCCCCGGGAAGGAGTACTGGCTATGGCTACACCTTC CASSPPGRSTGYGYTF
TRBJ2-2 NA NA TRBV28 TGTGCCAGCAGTACACCTCCCGGGGAGCTGTTTTTT CASSTPPGELFF
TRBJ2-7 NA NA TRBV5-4 TGTGCCAGCAGCCTCTACTACGAGCAGTACTTC CASSLYYEQYF
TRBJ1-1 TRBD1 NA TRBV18 TGTGCCAGCTCACCAAGGACAGGCTCTAACACTGAAGCTTTCTTT CASSPRTGSNTEAFF
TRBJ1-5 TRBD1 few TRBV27 TGTGCCAGCGCCCCGGGACAGGGGAATCAGCCCCAGCATTTT CASAPGQGNQPQHF
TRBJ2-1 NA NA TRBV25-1 TGTGCCAGCAGTGCAGGGGACAATGAGCAGTTCTTC CASSAGDNEQFF
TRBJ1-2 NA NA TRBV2 TGTGCCAGCAGTGAAGTGGCAGGGGATGGCTACACCTTC CASSEVAGDGYTF
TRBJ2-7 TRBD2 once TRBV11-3 TGTGCCAGCAGCTTAGATGGACGGGGGGTATCGCCTTACGAGCAGTACTTC CASSLDGRGVSPYEQYF
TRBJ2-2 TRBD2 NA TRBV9 TGTGCCAGCAGCCCGCGGGCGGGGGTTGACACCGGGGAGCTGTTTTTT CASSPRAGVDTGELFF
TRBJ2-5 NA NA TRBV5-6 TGTGCCAGCCACAAGTACCAAGAGACCCAGTACTTC CASHKYQETQYF
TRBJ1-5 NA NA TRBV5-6 TGTGCCAGCAGCTTCAGAGGAACCAATCAGCCCCAGCATTTT CASSFRGTNQPQHF
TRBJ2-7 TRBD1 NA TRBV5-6 TGTGCCAGCAGCGCCAGAAACCGGGACAGGGTCGTTTACTACGAGCAGTACTTC CASSARNRDRVVYYEQYF
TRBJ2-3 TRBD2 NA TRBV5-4 TGTGCCAGCAGCTTGTGGCTGGGGCGGGGGTCCGATACGCAGTATTTT CASSLWLGRGSDTQYF
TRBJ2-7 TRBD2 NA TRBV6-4 TGTGCCAGCAGCCCTGGACTAGCGGGGATCTACGAGCAGTACTTC CASSPGLAGIYEQYF
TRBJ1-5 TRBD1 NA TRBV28 TGTGCCAGCAGCCCTCGGGGACAGGGAGTCCAGCCCCAGCATTTT CASSPRGQGVQPQHF
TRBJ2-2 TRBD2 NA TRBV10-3 TGTGCCATCGGCCTAGCGGGATCCACCGGGGAGCTGTTTTTT CAIGLAGSTGELFF